This is a list of T cell receptor beta chains from one sample in a study of T cell responses to AZD1222 COVID-19 vaccine. Measured with immunoSEQ multiplex PCR; TCRdb has only the in-frame clones, and not every one. The sample has about 180,000 clones; about 93% are singletons. Sequencing was performed on peripheral blood, taken 28 days after the second AZD1222 dose. The receptor source for this set is an adult who received the AZD1222 COVID-19 vaccine. Both conserved end residues are part of each CDR3. A D gene is named only where the DNA matches it firmly.

13,-,TRBJ2-1,TRBV28,TGTGCCAGCAGTTATCGAGGAGTGACTGAGCAGTTCTTC,CASSYRGVTEQFF
16,-,TRBJ1-2,TRBV3-1/TRBV3-2,TGTGCCAGCAGCCAAGAAGGGGCCCTGGACAGCTATGGCTACACCTTC,CASSQEGALDSYGYTF
12,-,TRBJ1-2,TRBV7-2,TGTGCCAGCAGCTCAGGGACTCAAGGCTACACCTTC,CASSSGTQGYTF
15,-,TRBJ1-1,TRBV3-1/TRBV3-2,TGTGCCAGCAGCCAAGGGGGAGGTTTTAACACTGAAGCTTTCTTT,CASSQGGGFNTEAFF
17,-,TRBJ2-1,TRBV4-2,TGTGCCAGCAGCCAAGATCAGGGAGTAGCGGTCTACAATGAGCAGTTCTTC,CASSQDQGVAVYNEQFF
19,-,TRBJ1-1,TRBV7-9,TGTGCCAGCAGTTCGGGGGAGTCCTGGATGGGGCTCATGAACACTGAAGCTTTCTTT,CASSSGESWMGLMNTEAFF
20,-,TRBJ1-5,TRBV21-1,TGTGCCAGCAGCAAAGAGAGGTCGGGCAGTCTCATAAATAGCAATCAGCCCCAGCATTTT,CASSKERSGSLINSNQPQHF
15,-,TRBJ2-3,TRBV18,TGTGCCAGCTCACCCATGGACAGCTTGATGGATACGCAGTATTTT,CASSPMDSLMDTQYF
14,-,TRBJ2-5,TRBV2,TGTGCCAGCAAAGGTTTGACTTCCCAAGAGACCCAGTACTTC,CASKGLTSQETQYF
13,-,TRBJ1-4,TRBV10-3,TGTGCCATCAGTGAGGGAACTAATGAAAAACTGTTTTTT,CAISEGTNEKLFF
11,-,TRBJ1-2,TRBV20-1,TGCAGTGCTTACGGGCCTTGGGGCTACACCTTC,CSAYGPWGYTF